In this sample, the clone carrying this TCR beta chain turned up a few times. No antigen is known for it. Full-length variable regions came from constant-region reverse primers plus semi-nested Nested Universal Primer A PCR. TCRdb recomputed calls from the 5' RACE reads with MiXCR, one row per CDR3 protein. Of tens of thousands of distinct CDR3 sequences listed, about 25% are singletons. The CDR3 sequence is 16 residues long. V was trimmed by 3 bases and J by 2 bases, leaving 13 bases between them. Germline-derived CDR1 and CDR2 are ENHRY and SYGVKD. General study results and limits: Greatest tumor Treg TCR overlap was with tumor naive CD4+ cells.

The J gene is TRBJ2-2, the V gene TRBV10-3, with D perhaps assigned TRBD1 or TRBD2 (6 bases each). This receptor was obtained from a female donor with breast cancer. Material: naive CD4+ T cells sorted from a lymph node. This sample's subset: naive CD4+ T cells, CD4+CD45RA+CD25-. In DNA, the CDR3 is TGTGCCATCAGTGAAATAGGGGGGCGCAACACCGGGGAGCTGTTTTTT. Encoded protein: CAISEIGGRNTGELFF.